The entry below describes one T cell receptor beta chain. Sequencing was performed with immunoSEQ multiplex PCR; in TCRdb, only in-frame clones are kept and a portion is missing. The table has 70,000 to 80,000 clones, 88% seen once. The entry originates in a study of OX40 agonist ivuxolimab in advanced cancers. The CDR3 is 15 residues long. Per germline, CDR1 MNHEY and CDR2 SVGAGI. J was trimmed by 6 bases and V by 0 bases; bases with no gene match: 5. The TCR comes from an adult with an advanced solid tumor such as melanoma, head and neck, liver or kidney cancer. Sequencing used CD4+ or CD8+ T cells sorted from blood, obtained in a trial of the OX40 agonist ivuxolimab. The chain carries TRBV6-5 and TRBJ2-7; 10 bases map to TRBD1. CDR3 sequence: CASSYSGQGGSEQYF. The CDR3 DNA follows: TGTGCCAGCAGTTACTCTGGACAGGGGGGCTCCGAGCAGTACTTC.